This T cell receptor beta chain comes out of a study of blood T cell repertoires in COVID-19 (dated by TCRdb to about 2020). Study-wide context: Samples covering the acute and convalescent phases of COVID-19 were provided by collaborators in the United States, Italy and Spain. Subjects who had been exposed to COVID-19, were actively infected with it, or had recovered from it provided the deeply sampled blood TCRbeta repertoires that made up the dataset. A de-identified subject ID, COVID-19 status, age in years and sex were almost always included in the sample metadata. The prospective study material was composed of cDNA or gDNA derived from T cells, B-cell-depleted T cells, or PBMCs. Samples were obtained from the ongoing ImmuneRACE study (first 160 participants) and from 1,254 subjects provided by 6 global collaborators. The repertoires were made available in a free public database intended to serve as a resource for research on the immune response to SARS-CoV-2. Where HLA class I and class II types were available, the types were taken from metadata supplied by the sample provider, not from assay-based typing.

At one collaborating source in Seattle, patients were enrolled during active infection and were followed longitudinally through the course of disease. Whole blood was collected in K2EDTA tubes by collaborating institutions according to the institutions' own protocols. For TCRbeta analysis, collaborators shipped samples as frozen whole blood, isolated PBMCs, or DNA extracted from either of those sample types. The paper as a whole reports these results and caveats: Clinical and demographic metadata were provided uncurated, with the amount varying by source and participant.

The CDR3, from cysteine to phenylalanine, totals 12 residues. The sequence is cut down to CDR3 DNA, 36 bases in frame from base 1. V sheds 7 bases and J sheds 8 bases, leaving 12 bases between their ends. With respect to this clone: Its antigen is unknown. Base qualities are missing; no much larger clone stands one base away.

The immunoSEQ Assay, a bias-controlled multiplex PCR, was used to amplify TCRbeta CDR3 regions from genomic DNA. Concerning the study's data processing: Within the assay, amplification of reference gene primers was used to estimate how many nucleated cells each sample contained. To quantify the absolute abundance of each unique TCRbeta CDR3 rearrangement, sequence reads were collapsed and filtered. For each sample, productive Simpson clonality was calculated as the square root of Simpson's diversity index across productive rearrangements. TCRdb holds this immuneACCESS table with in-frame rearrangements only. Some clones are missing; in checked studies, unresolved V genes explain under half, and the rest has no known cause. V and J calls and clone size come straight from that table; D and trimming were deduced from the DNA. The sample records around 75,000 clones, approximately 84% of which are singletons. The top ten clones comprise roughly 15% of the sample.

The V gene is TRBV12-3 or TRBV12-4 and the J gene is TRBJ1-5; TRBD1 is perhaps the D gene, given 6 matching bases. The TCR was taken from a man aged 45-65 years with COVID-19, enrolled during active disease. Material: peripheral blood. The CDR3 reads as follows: CASTGGWEPQHF. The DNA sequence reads TGTGCCAGCACTGGGGGCTGGGAGCCCCAGCATTTT.